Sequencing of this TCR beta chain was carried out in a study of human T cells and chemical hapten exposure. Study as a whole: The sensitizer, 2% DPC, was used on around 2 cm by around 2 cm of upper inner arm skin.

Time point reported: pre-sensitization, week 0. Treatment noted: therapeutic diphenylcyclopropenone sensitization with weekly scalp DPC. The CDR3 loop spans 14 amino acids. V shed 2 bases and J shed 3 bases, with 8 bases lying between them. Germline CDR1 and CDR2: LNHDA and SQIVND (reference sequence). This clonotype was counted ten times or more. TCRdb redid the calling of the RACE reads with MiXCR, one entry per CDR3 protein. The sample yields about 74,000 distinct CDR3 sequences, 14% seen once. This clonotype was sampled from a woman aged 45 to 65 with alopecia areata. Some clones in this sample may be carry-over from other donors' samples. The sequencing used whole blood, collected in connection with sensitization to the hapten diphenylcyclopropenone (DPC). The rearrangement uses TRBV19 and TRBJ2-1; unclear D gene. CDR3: CASSISVGYNEQFF. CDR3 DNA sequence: TGTGCCAGTAGTATATCGGTGGGCTACAATGAGCAGTTCTTC.